The 6 T cell receptor beta chains below come from one sample, sequenced in a study of Graves' ophthalmopathy and Graves' hyperthyroidism. RNA transcripts were the source from which TCR beta CDR3 regions were amplified. RT-PCR was first run with HTBI primers, then multiplex PCR in a second round. One entry per CDR3 protein, called by TCRdb with MiXCR from the multiplex PCR reads. The table has hundreds of thousands of distinct CDR3 sequences, under 50% seen once. Sequencing was performed on peripheral blood. The receptors here all came from an adult man with Graves' ophthalmopathy.

This clonotype was picked up a small number of times. The chain is built from TRBV29-1 and TRBJ2-2; D gene ambiguous. CDR3 length: 10 residues. V lost 4 bases, J lost 8 bases, and 5 bases lay in between. From germline, CDR1 is SQVTM and CDR2 ANQGSEA. In DNA form, the CDR3 reads TGCAGCGTTGGTTCAGGGGAGCTGTTTTTT. This gives the protein CSVGSGELFF.

This chain links TRBV6-1 with TRBJ2-2, with 8 bases that match TRBD1. In germline, CDR1 is MNHNS, CDR2 SASEGT. The CDR3 covers 16 residues. The junction had 11 bases not matched to a gene; V was cut back by 4 bases and J by 7 bases. The CDR3 protein is CASSVDGQGSGGELFF. The CDR3 DNA is TGTGCCAGCAGTGTGGACGGACAGGGCTCTGGCGGGGAGCTGTTTTTT.

This clonotype has just one count. One junction end disagrees with the germline gene, perhaps due to a read error. This chain uses TRBV10-3 with TRBJ1-1; a possible D gene is TRBD1 (5 bases). This CDR3 contains 14 residues. Germline CDR1 and CDR2: ENHRY and SYGVKD. The CDR3, as DNA: TGTGCCATCAGTGAAGGGACGGCGAACACTGGAGCTTCCTTT. The encoded protein is CAISEGTANTGASF.

This clonotype was recorded many times. The chain combines TRBV7-9 with TRBJ2-6; D not certain. This CDR3 spans 16 amino acids. CDR1 SEHNR and CDR2 FQNEAQ come from the germline V gene (reference sequence). The V end was cut by 7 bases, the J end by 2 bases, with 15 bases between. The CDR3 DNA reads TGTGCCAGCAACGAAGGAGAAGAAACTGGGGCCAACGTCCTGACTTTC. Its translation is CASNEGEETGANVLTF.

About this clonotype: One end of the junction varies from germline; a read error may be responsible. J is TRBJ2-7 and V is TRBV7-9, with a tentative D call TRBD1 (6 bases). The CDR3 sequence is 15 residues long. Germline CDR1 is SEHNR and CDR2 is FQNEAQ (reference sequence). The CDR3 coding sequence is TGCGTCAGCAGCCAATGGACAGCTACCTCCTACGAGCAGTACTTC. This encodes CVSSQWTATSYEQYF.

This clonotype came up many times. This chain joins TRBV29-1 and TRBJ2-5; D not certain. The CDR3 runs to 10 residues. Per germline, CDR1 SQVTM and CDR2 ANQGSEA. V shed 4 bases and J shed 5 bases, with 5 bases lying between them. The DNA of the CDR3 is TGCAGCGTTGTTGAGGAGACCCAGTACTTC. Translated, it gives CSVVEETQYF.